The 18 T cell receptor beta chains below come from one sample, sequenced in a study of blood T cell repertoires in COVID-19. Assay: immunoSEQ multiplex PCR; the TCRdb copy retains only in-frame clones and omits some. Counted here are about 76,000 clones, roughly 80% occurring once; the ten biggest clones make up 15% to 20%. Sequenced material: peripheral blood. All receptors come from a woman aged 60-70 years with acute or convalescent COVID-19.

This clone was picked up a small number of times. The CDR3 DNA sequence: TGTGCCAGCAGTTCCAGCAATGAGCAGTTCTTC. Translating it yields CASSSSNEQFF. The chain recombines TRBV6-2 or TRBV6-3 with TRBJ2-1; D not resolved. Germline V gene data show CDR1 as MNHEY and CDR2 as SVGEGT. With 4 bases removed from V and 6 bases from J, the gap between germline ends came to 4 bases. This CDR3 spans 11 amino acids.

About this clone itself: A much larger clone is a single base away; this may be a read error. The chain couples TRBV12-3 or TRBV12-4 to TRBJ1-2; maybe TRBD1 (5 bases). Trimming left V 6 bases short and J 3 bases short, with 8 bases between. This CDR3 comprises 12 residues. CDR3 loop: CASSLTDYGYTF. CDR3 DNA: TGTGCCAGCAGCCTGACAGACTATGGCTACACCTTC.

J is TRBJ1-2 and V is TRBV29-1; 7 bases agree with TRBD1. CDR3 length: 15 residues. The V gene end was trimmed by 6 bases and the J gene end by 7 bases; junction bases not matched to a gene: 17. Germline V lookup: CDR1 SQVTM, CDR2 ANQGSEA. CDR3 sequence (DNA): TGCAGCGTCGATACAGGACAGGATGGGGGTTTTGGCTACACCTTC. As protein: CSVDTGQDGGFGYTF.

In DNA form, the CDR3 reads TGTGCCAGCAGTGACCGGAGGGGGGGGCCCCCCACAGATACGCAGTATTTT. Its translation is CASSDRRGGPPTDTQYF. The genes are TRBV5-8 and TRBJ2-3, with a tentative D call TRBD2 (7 bases). V was shortened by 5 bases and J by 2 bases, with 21 bases between the two germline ends. Germline values: CDR1 SGHTS, CDR2 YDEGEE. There are 17 residues in the CDR3.

The rearrangement links TRBV9 to TRBJ1-2; TRBD1 matches at 9 bases. Trimming cost V 4 bases and J 2 bases; bases outside gene matches: 3. The CDR3 runs to 14 residues. CDR1 and CDR2 from the germline V gene are SGDLS and YYNGEE. The CDR3 loop is CASSPGTGNYGYTF. In DNA form, the CDR3 reads TGTGCCAGCAGCCCCGGGACAGGGAACTATGGCTACACCTTC.

Only a few counts were recorded for this clone. This chain uses TRBV30 with TRBJ1-6; 7 bases match TRBD1. CDR3 length: 15 residues. From germline, CDR1 is GTSNPN and CDR2 SVGIG (reference sequence). V dropped 3 bases and J dropped 7; count of bases not matched to a gene: 9. The CDR3 protein is CAWSYSGGVNSPLHF. Written as DNA, the CDR3 is TGTGCCTGGAGCTATTCAGGGGGTGTGAATTCACCCCTCCACTTT. The full variable domain, its missing parts supplied by reference TRBV30 and TRBJ1-6, is SQTIHQWPATLVQPVGSPLSLECTVEGTSNPNLYWYRQAAGRGLQLLFYSVGIGQISSEVPQNLSASRPQDRQFILSSKKLLLSDSGFYLCAWSYSGGVNSPLHFGNGTRLTVT.

Remarks on this clone: The CDR3 ends on some other residue instead of the conserved phenylalanine or tryptophan, so this is likely a read error. Because the CDR3's place on the DNA is in doubt, the DNA is left out and the CDR3 is given as listed by TCRdb. The CDR3 region is CAWSSPTGRSHI. J is TRBJ1-1 and V is TRBV30; TRBD1 was called by the table and not checked on the DNA. Germline V gene data show CDR1 as GTSNPN and CDR2 as SVGIG (reference sequence). The CDR3 length equals 12 residues, ends included.

The sample holds a few counts of this clone. The V and J genes are TRBV4-1 and TRBJ2-1, with TRBD1 matching over 9 bases. Trimming removed 4 bases from V and 1 base from J; junction bases left unmatched: 5. The CDR3 has 16 residues. The V gene's germline CDR1 is MGHRA and CDR2 YSYEKL. CDR3 in DNA: TGCGCCAGCAGCCTAAGGACAGGGGTTTCCTACAATGAGCAGTTCTTC. This translates into CASSLRTGVSYNEQFF.

The chain is built from TRBV4-3 and TRBJ2-1; TRBD1 matches at 7 bases. CDR1 and CDR2 from the germline V gene are LGHNA and YSLEER. The V and J ends lost 0 bases and 4 bases, in that order; junction bases with no gene match: 6. This CDR3 is 16 amino acids long. The CDR3 DNA sequence: TGCGCCAGCAGCCAAGATCGACAGGGATTATACAATGAGCAGTTCTTC. This translates into CASSQDRQGLYNEQFF.

The chain has TRBV7-6 and TRBJ2-5, with a possible D match to TRBD1 (5 bases). The germline V gene encodes CDR1 SGHVS and CDR2 FNYEAQ. The germline V and J ends were trimmed by 4 bases and 2 bases, with 11 bases remaining between them. There are 14 residues in the CDR3. CDR3: CASSSRVLQETQYF. CDR3 coding DNA: TGTGCCAGCAGCTCCAGGGTTTTACAAGAGACCCAGTACTTC.

This clone was found once. The chain couples TRBV7-6 to TRBJ1-2; 9 nucleotides line up with TRBD1. There are 13 residues in the CDR3. Per germline, CDR1 SGHVS and CDR2 FNYEAQ. With 5 bases clipped from V and 8 bases from J, the junction kept 6 bases outside the gene matches. The CDR3 sequence: CASSPGTGQGYTF. In DNA, the CDR3 is TGTGCCAGCAGCCCCGGGACAGGGCAGGGCTACACCTTC.

The V gene is TRBV6-1, the J gene TRBJ1-1; D gene unclear. This CDR3 has 14 residues. Trimming left V 2 bases short and J 1 base short, with 8 bases between. Germline CDR1 MNHNS, CDR2 SASEGT. CDR3 in amino acids: CASSENRGNTEAFF. CDR3 bases: TGTGCCAGCAGTGAAAATCGGGGGAACACTGAAGCTTTCTTT.

The chain links TRBV9 to TRBJ1-3; D unresolved. The germline V gene encodes CDR1 SGDLS and CDR2 YYNGEE. With 4 bases removed from V and 0 bases from J, the gap between germline ends came to 14 bases. The CDR3 runs 16 residues. The CDR3 region is CASSPRVVSSGNTIYF. CDR3 nucleotides: TGTGCCAGCAGCCCCCGGGTCGTTAGCTCTGGAAACACCATATATTTT.

J is TRBJ1-4 and V is TRBV19, with TRBD1 as a possible D gene (5 bases). The CDR3 length is 14 residues. V was trimmed by 3 bases and J by 2 bases, leaving 7 bases between them. Germline CDR1 LNHDA, CDR2 SQIVND (reference sequence). The CDR3 reads CASSIRQTNEKLFF. DNA of the CDR3: TGTGCCAGTAGTATTAGACAGACTAATGAAAAACTGTTTTTT.

The CDR3 region has the DNA TGTGCCAGCAGATCACCGGGACAGGGAGGCACTGAAGCTTTCTTT. Translation gives CASRSPGQGGTEAFF. This rearrangement joins TRBV7-3 to TRBJ1-1, with TRBD1 identical over 9 bases. Trimming took 6 bases from V and 4 from J; bases not matched to a gene: 9. CDR1 is SGHTA, CDR2 FQGTGA, per germline. CDR3 length: 15 residues.

The chain couples TRBV6-5 to TRBJ1-2; D remains ambiguous. CDR1 is MNHEY and CDR2 is SVGAGI in the germline V gene. Trimming removed 6 bases from V and 7 bases from J, with 21 bases in between. The CDR3 totals 15 residues. CDR3 sequence: CASSPPYPSGVGYTF. In nucleotides, the CDR3 is TGTGCCAGCAGCCCCCCTTATCCGTCCGGGGTTGGCTACACCTTC.

This rearrangement joins TRBV7-6 to TRBJ2-3; perhaps TRBD2 as D (6 bases). The V gene's germline CDR1 is SGHVS and CDR2 FNYEAQ. This CDR3 comprises 15 residues. The V gene lost 2 bases and the J gene lost 2 bases, with 11 bases spanning the gap. In DNA form, the CDR3 reads TGTGCCAGCAGCTTACTAGCGTCGTACACAGATACGCAGTATTTT. Protein product: CASSLLASYTDTQYF.

Only one count was recorded for this clone. This chain joins TRBV10-2 and TRBJ1-1; D is ambiguous. V was shortened by 3 bases and J by 11 bases, with 16 bases between the two germline ends. Germline V gene sequence: CDR1 WSHSY, CDR2 SAAADI. The CDR3 runs to 13 residues. The CDR3 sequence: CASSETLYRGAFF. CDR3 coding DNA: TGCGCCAGCAGTGAAACCCTGTACAGAGGGGCTTTCTTT.